These T cell receptor beta chains were read from a single sample in a study of shared clonotypes between healthy human individuals. Generated by immunoSEQ multiplex PCR, the TCRdb table keeps only in-frame clones and is missing some. The sample yields 2.3 million or so clones, 85% to 95% seen once. The sequenced sample was naive CD4+ T cells from PBMCs. These receptors were taken from a man aged 18 to 30 in good health. Some clones in this sample may be carry-over from other donors' samples. CDR3s include the opening cysteine and the closing phenylalanine or tryptophan. Each record gives: clone size, D gene, CDR3 length, V gene, J gene, CDR3 protein, CDR3 DNA. D genes are given only for firm matches. Size tells how often a clone was seen (once, few, many) or the class of an expanded clone, and some rows leave it out.

>.|.|16|TRBV27|TRBJ2-1
CASSSLGAESYNEQFF
TGTGCCAGCAGTTCCTTGGGGGCTGAGTCCTACAATGAGCAGTTCTTC
>.|.|16|TRBV27|TRBJ2-3
CASSFRGQGWADTQYF
TGTGCCAGCAGTTTCCGGGGGCAGGGATGGGCAGATACGCAGTATTTT
>once|TRBD1|13|TRBV9|TRBJ1-6
CASSSQGYSPLHF
TGTGCCAGCAGCTCACAGGGGTATTCACCCCTCCACTTT
>.|.|13|TRBV27|TRBJ1-2
CASSPQLNYGYTF
TGTGCCAGCAGTCCTCAGCTTAACTATGGCTACACCTTC
>.|.|13|TRBV5-6|TRBJ2-7
CASSSTWLDEQYF
TGTGCCAGCAGCTCGACCTGGTTAGACGAGCAGTACTTC
>.|TRBD1|16|TRBV19|TRBJ2-3
CASQLRDRTHTDTQYF
TGTGCCAGTCAACTACGGGACAGGACTCACACAGATACGCAGTATTTT
>.|.|15|TRBV19|TRBJ1-1
CASSIRPGMNTEAFF
TGTGCCAGTAGTATACGTCCGGGGATGAACACTGAAGCTTTCTTT
>.|.|13|TRBV5-5|TRBJ1-5
CASSFGREQPQHF
TGTGCCAGCAGCTTCGGCAGGGAACAGCCCCAGCATTTT
>once|TRBD1|17|TRBV14|TRBJ2-7
CASSQGWNRGLFYEQYF
TGTGCCAGCAGCCAAGGCTGGAATAGGGGGCTGTTCTACGAGCAGTACTTC
>.|.|15|TRBV9|TRBJ2-7
CASSVGGSDTYEQYF
TGTGCCAGCAGCGTAGGGGGGAGCGATACCTACGAGCAGTACTTC
>.|.|18|TRBV5-1|TRBJ2-1
CASSLARGGFSSYNEQFF
TGCGCCAGCAGCCTGGCTCGAGGCGGGTTCAGCTCCTACAATGAGCAGTTCTTC
>.|.|13|TRBV14|TRBJ1-4
CASSQPGDEKLFF
TGTGCCAGCAGCCAACCAGGGGACGAAAAACTGTTTTTT
>.|.|15|TRBV18|TRBJ1-2
CASSPFDQGSLGYTF
TGTGCCAGCTCACCATTCGACCAGGGGTCGCTCGGCTACACCTTC
>few|.|13|TRBV9|TRBJ1-2
CASSVLEGYGYTF
TGTGCCAGCAGCGTGTTGGAGGGATATGGCTACACCTTC
>.|.|12|TRBV5-1|TRBJ2-7
CASSSTLYEQYF
TGCGCCAGCAGCTCGACACTCTACGAGCAGTACTTC
>.|.|11|TRBV6-1|TRBJ1-1
CASNPSPWAFF
TGTGCCAGCAACCCCTCCCCGTGGGCTTTCTTT
>.|.|15|TRBV9|TRBJ1-1
CASSPHRSMNTEAFF
TGTGCCAGCAGCCCCCACAGAAGTATGAACACTGAAGCTTTCTTT
>.|.|14|TRBV28|TRBJ1-3
CASSSRWAGNTIYF
TGTGCCAGCAGTTCCCGGTGGGCCGGAAACACCATATATTTT
>.|TRBD1|16|TRBV5-5|TRBJ1-5
CASSPGQGAPQQPQHF
TGTGCCAGCAGCCCCGGACAGGGGGCGCCGCAGCAGCCCCAGCATTTT
>.|.|15|TRBV7-2|TRBJ2-6
CASSTPSAGANVLTF
TGTGCCAGCAGCACCCCTAGCGCTGGGGCCAACGTCCTGACTTTC
>.|.|16|TRBV11-1|TRBJ2-3
CASSSGPRGRTDTQYF
TGTGCCAGCAGCTCAGGTCCACGGGGGCGCACAGATACGCAGTATTTT
>.|.|16|TRBV19|TRBJ2-1
CASSTIQVSSYNEQFF
TGTGCCAGTAGTACGATTCAGGTGAGCTCCTACAATGAGCAGTTCTTC
>.|.|16|TRBV25-1|TRBJ1-1
CASSGGGAHMNTEAFF
TGTGCCAGCAGTGGAGGTGGGGCGCATATGAACACTGAAGCTTTCTTT
>.|TRBD1|13|TRBV2|TRBJ1-1
CASSGQGNTEAFF
TGTGCCAGCTCGGGACAGGGAAACACTGAAGCTTTCTTT
>.|TRBD2|15|TRBV5-1|TRBJ2-3
CASSLPSGTTDTQYF
TGCGCCAGCAGCTTGCCTAGCGGGACCACAGATACGCAGTATTTT